This T cell receptor (beta chain) was captured by sequencing in a study of PD-1 blockade in classical Hodgkin lymphoma. The CDR3 loop spans 19 amino acids. Trimming took 4 bases from V and 2 from J, leaving 26 bases between them. Per the germline V gene, CDR1 is MNHEY and CDR2 is SMNVEV (reference sequence). As for this clone: The antigen remains unidentified.

There was relapse after autologous stem cell transplantation in every patient, and there was variation in brentuximab vedotin exposure. After thawing, PBMCs were subjected to magnetic negative selection to isolate CD8+ T cells. Only in-frame clones appear in the TCRdb table, and some are missing; sequencing was by immunoSEQ multiplex PCR. The sample holds 25,000 to 30,000 clones; just over 85% are singletons and the top ten take approximately 6.7%. Study results and limitations: With respect to the repertoire differences, their causes, possibly disease activity or prior therapy, remain undefined.

The sequence came from a human donor with classical Hodgkin lymphoma. The sequenced sample was CD8+ T cells from blood, obtained at baseline. The chain employs TRBV27 and TRBJ2-5; perhaps TRBD2 as D (6 bases). Here the CDR3 DNA reads TGTGCCAGCAGTTCCCCCAATGCGCGGCAGGCCCGGGGGCAAGAGACCCAGTACTTC. It codes for CASSSPNARQARGQETQYF.